This T cell receptor (beta chain) was sequenced during a study of T cells after posttransplantation cyclophosphamide. Clones were sequenced by immunoSEQ multiplex PCR, and TCRdb holds only the in-frame ones, with some missing. In the table there are 25,000 to 30,000 clones, 86% of which are singletons. Germline-derived CDR1 and CDR2 are SEHNR and FQNEAQ (reference sequence). This CDR3 has 15 amino acids. V was shortened by 5 bases and J by 2 bases, with 16 bases between the two germline ends. The TCR originated in a man aged 45 to 65. The chain joins TRBV7-9 to TRBJ2-7, with D tentatively TRBD1 (5 bases). The sequenced material came from PBMCs. The CDR3 protein is CASSPRQGKTYEQYF. As DNA, the CDR3 is TGTGCCAGCAGCCCCCGGCAGGGCAAGACCTACGAGCAGTACTTC.